One and the same sample provided the 20 T cell receptor beta chains below, sequenced in a study of control samples from healthy donors and cancer patients. TCRdb keeps only in-frame clones here, not all; method: immunoSEQ multiplex PCR. The repertoire consists of fewer than 110,000 clones, with around 89% occurring once and the leading ten covering 7.5% to 10%. Sequencing used blood. Every receptor here comes from a man aged 25 to 45 in good health.

The V and J genes are TRBV5-1 and TRBJ2-1; 8 nucleotides align to TRBD1. Looked up from germline, CDR1 is SGHRS and CDR2 is YFSETQ. The CDR3 consists of 16 residues. With 1 base clipped from V and 9 bases from J, the junction kept 12 bases outside the gene matches. CDR3 loop: CASSLTLRGLAGEQFF. As DNA, the CDR3 is TGCGCCAGCAGCTTGACACTCAGGGGGCTGGCGGGTGAGCAGTTCTTC.

This clone was found a few times. The chain carries TRBV5-4 and TRBJ1-3; TRBD1 is a possible D gene (6 bases). Germline CDR1 reads SGHNT; CDR2 reads YYREEE (reference sequence). With 3 bases removed from V and 3 bases from J, the gap between germline ends came to 16 bases. This CDR3 is built from 16 residues. The CDR3 DNA reads as TGTGCCAGCAGCTATACAGGGCTGGTTAGTGGAAACACCATATATTTT. It translates to CASSYTGLVSGNTIYF.

This clone has more than one count but fewer than ten. This sequence joins TRBV4-2 and TRBJ1-2; 7 bases map to TRBD1. CDR3 length equals 15 residues. From germline, CDR1 is LGHNA and CDR2 YNFKEQ. Unmatched junction bases numbered 4, after V lost 0 bases and J lost 3 bases. CDR3 protein: CASSQDQGGDYGYTF. The CDR3 nucleotides are TGTGCCAGCAGCCAAGATCAGGGGGGCGACTATGGCTACACCTTC.

V and J are TRBV28 and TRBJ1-2, with TRBD1 as a possible D gene (6 bases). The germline V and J ends were trimmed by 8 bases and 2 bases, with 18 bases remaining between them. This CDR3 has 15 residues. The germline gives CDR1 MDHEN, CDR2 SYDVKM. The CDR3 DNA sequence: TGTGCCAGCTCTCTCGGCGGGGGGGCAAACTATGGCTACACCTTC. It encodes CASSLGGGANYGYTF.

This chain connects TRBV5-4 to TRBJ2-7, with 8 bases fitting TRBD1. From germline, CDR1 is SGHNT and CDR2 YYREEE (reference sequence). The CDR3 loop spans 14 amino acids. V shed 4 bases, J shed 0 bases, and the junction held 3 bases outside the gene matches. The DNA for the CDR3 is TGTGCCAGCAGCCGGGACAGGAGCTCCTACGAGCAGTACGTC. It is translated as CASSRDRSSYEQYV.

The chain uses TRBV14 and TRBJ2-4; no clear D gene. The germline CDR1 and CDR2 sequences are SGHDN and FVKESK. The CDR3 is 12 amino acids. The V gene lost 0 bases and the J gene lost 15 bases, with 12 bases spanning the gap. This CDR3 is CASSQDQRTPYF. In DNA, the CDR3 is TGTGCCAGCAGCCAAGATCAGCGAACCCCGTACTTC.

This clone came up a few times. This chain joins TRBV7-9 and TRBJ2-5, with 9 bases lining up with TRBD1. Germline assignment: CDR1 SEHNR and CDR2 FQNEAQ (reference sequence). The CDR3 covers 15 residues. Trimming at V came to 5 bases and at J to 5 bases, leaving 9 bases not matched to a gene. CDR3 loop: CASSQTGGAGETQYF. The DNA for the CDR3 is TGTGCCAGCAGCCAAACAGGGGGCGCGGGGGAGACCCAGTACTTC. The whole variable domain, remainder taken from reference TRBV7-9 and TRBJ2-5, is DTGVSQNPRHKITKRGQNVTFRCDPISEHNRLYWYRQTLGQGPEFLTYFQNEAQLEKSRLLSDRFSAERPKGSFSTLEIQRTEQGDSAMYLCASSQTGGAGETQYFGPGTRLLVL.

The gene calls are TRBV7-9 and TRBJ1-6; D is perhaps TRBD1 (6 bases). Germline lookup yields CDR1 SEHNR and CDR2 FQNEAQ (reference sequence). V was trimmed by 3 bases and J by 8 bases, leaving 20 bases between them. The CDR3 contains 17 residues. The CDR3 protein is CASSLYDSARGYSPLHF. CDR3 DNA: TGTGCCAGCAGCTTGTACGACAGCGCCAGGGGATATTCACCCCTCCACTTT. Combining the CDR3 with reference TRBV7-9 and TRBJ1-6 gives the whole variable domain DTGVSQNPRHKITKRGQNVTFRCDPISEHNRLYWYRQTLGQGPEFLTYFQNEAQLEKSRLLSDRFSAERPKGSFSTLEIQRTEQGDSAMYLCASSLYDSARGYSPLHFGNGTRLTVT.

CDR3: CASSLYRASGNTGELFF. Written as DNA, the CDR3 is TGCGCCAGCAGCTTGTATCGGGCTAGCGGGAACACCGGGGAGCTGTTTTTT. The chain employs TRBV5-1 and TRBJ2-2; 7 bases map to TRBD2. Germline V gene lookup returns CDR1 SGHRS and CDR2 YFSETQ. The CDR3 consists of 17 residues. Trimming removed 1 base from V and 1 base from J; junction bases left unmatched: 7.

V gene TRBV5-1 combines with J gene TRBJ2-3, with 8 bases matching TRBD1. The junction had 9 bases not matched to a gene; V was cut back by 4 bases and J by 2 bases. From germline, CDR1 is SGHRS and CDR2 YFSETQ. CDR3 size: 16 residues. The CDR3: CASSLGQGFDTDTQYF. CDR3 nucleotide sequence: TGCGCCAGCAGCCTAGGACAGGGCTTTGACACAGATACGCAGTATTTT.

The chain uses TRBV5-4 and TRBJ2-1, with D possibly being TRBD1 or TRBD2 (7 bases each). The CDR3 sequence is 16 residues long. V dropped 2 bases and J dropped 4 bases, with 16 bases sitting between them. Germline lookup yields CDR1 SGHNT and CDR2 YYREEE (reference sequence). The CDR3 sequence is CASSLPGRGGYNEQFF. The CDR3 DNA is TGTGCCAGCAGCTTACCGGGCAGGGGGGGGTACAATGAGCAGTTCTTC.

V and J are TRBV9 and TRBJ2-5, with 7 bases identical to TRBD2. This CDR3 is 15 amino acids long. Looked up from germline, CDR1 is SGDLS and CDR2 is YYNGEE. Losses at the gene ends were 0 bases for V and 2 bases for J; bases not matched to a gene: 4. CDR3 sequence: CASSVGLAVQETQYF. CDR3 coding DNA: TGTGCCAGCAGCGTAGGACTAGCTGTTCAAGAGACCCAGTACTTC.

V gene TRBV11-2 combines with J gene TRBJ2-3; the D is unclear. The V gene's germline CDR1 is SGHAT and CDR2 FQNNGV. The CDR3 has 14 amino acids. Between the trimmed V and J ends, which lost 1 base and 3 bases, there was a span of 8 bases. CDR3 loop: CASSLVIVTDTQYF. The CDR3 coding sequence is TGTGCCAGCAGCTTAGTGATTGTTACAGATACGCAGTATTTT.

The chain couples TRBV5-1 to TRBJ2-5; D is perhaps TRBD1 (6 bases). The germline V and J ends were trimmed by 1 base and 4 bases, with 17 bases remaining between them. This CDR3 has 16 residues. CDR1 is SGHRS and CDR2 is YFSETQ in the germline V gene. The CDR3 nucleotides are TGCGCCAGCAGCTTGCCGGTGGGGGCGCCCGGAGAGACCCAGTACTTC. It specifies CASSLPVGAPGETQYF.

The chain employs TRBV6-1 and TRBJ1-2; D is unresolved. Germline V gene sequence: CDR1 MNHNS, CDR2 SASEGT. This CDR3 is 11 amino acids long. The V gene lost 0 bases and the J gene lost 8 bases, with 4 bases spanning the gap. CDR3 sequence: CASSEAVGYTF. CDR3 nucleotides: TGTGCCAGCAGTGAAGCGGTGGGCTACACCTTC.

The chain links TRBV25-1 to TRBJ2-5; TRBD1 aligns across 11 bases. The J segment lost 5 bases and the V segment lost 3 bases, leaving 5 bases of the junction unmatched. This CDR3 region has 15 residues. Germline V lookup: CDR1 MGHDK, CDR2 SYGVNS. CDR3 amino acids: CASSEDRGRGETQYF. The CDR3 DNA follows: TGTGCCAGCAGTGAGGACAGGGGGCGTGGGGAGACCCAGTACTTC.

V and J are TRBV7-8 and TRBJ1-4; no clear D gene. Germline CDR1 and CDR2: SGHVS and FQNEAQ. Trimming shortened V by 1 base and J by 6 bases, and 12 bases separated the two germline ends. CDR3 length: 15 amino acids. CDR3 amino acids: CASSLVGGRDEKLFF. The CDR3 coding sequence is TGTGCCAGCAGCTTAGTAGGAGGAAGGGATGAAAAACTGTTTTTT.

The J gene is TRBJ1-2, the V gene TRBV2, with a tentative D call TRBD1 (5 bases). The V gene's germline CDR1 is SNHLY and CDR2 FYNNEI. The CDR3 spans 13 residues. Trimming left V 6 bases short and J 2 bases short, with 10 bases between. Here the CDR3 DNA reads TGTGCCAGCAGGGGGGGTATGAACTATGGCTACACCTTC. It codes for CASRGGMNYGYTF.

This clone was seen just once. The chain links TRBV28 to TRBJ2-7; no clear D. Germline values: CDR1 MDHEN, CDR2 SYDVKM. The CDR3 is 8 residues long. The CDR3 protein is CASPTPVV. The CDR3 region has the DNA TGTGCCAGCCCAACTCCAGTCGTC.

The chain couples TRBV5-1 to TRBJ1-1; TRBD1 agrees at 7 bases. The germline gives CDR1 SGHRS, CDR2 YFSETQ. V lost 0 bases, J lost 7 bases, and 12 bases stayed unmatched. The CDR3 is 16 residues long. CDR3 in DNA: TGCGCCAGCAGCTTGGCCCTCACAGGGGCCGGAATTGAAGCTTTCTTT. Protein sequence: CASSLALTGAGIEAFF.